The 10 T cell receptor beta chains below come from one sample, sequenced in a study of T cells after yellow fever vaccination (dated by TCRdb to the late 2010s). Library construction relied on 5' RACE. The sequencer was an Illumina NovaSeq 6000. The public sequencing data were trimmed at Q25 with fastp and processed into clonotypes with MiXCR by TCRdb, which kept only in-frame beta chains. Merged by CDR3 protein, the rows form single entries marked with the most common genes and DNA. This sample lists about 350,000 distinct CDR3 sequences; approximately 4% were detected once. The ten largest clones add up to around 25% of the sample. The intended sense of this specimen's treatment or condition label: live attenuated yellow fever vaccine strain. The sequences come from PBMCs, collected 5 days after the yellow fever booster vaccination. These receptor sequences come from a man between 18 and 35 years old who received the YFV17D yellow fever vaccine.

This clonotype was seen repeatedly, ten times or more. This sequence joins TRBV12-3 or TRBV12-4 and TRBJ2-1, with 9 bases lining up with TRBD1. This CDR3 comprises 13 residues. With 8 bases clipped from V and 13 bases from J, the junction kept 12 bases outside the gene matches. DNA for the CDR3: TGTGCCAGCGAAAACCGGGACAGGGCCCACCAGTTCTTC. Its protein is CASENRDRAHQFF.

This clonotype was observed at least ten times. The rearrangement links TRBV5-1 to TRBJ2-3; 7 bases line up with TRBD1. The CDR3 has 14 residues. Germline values: CDR1 SGHRS, CDR2 YFSETQ. J lost 4 bases, V lost 4 bases, and 6 bases had no gene match. This CDR3 is CASSQTGSADTQYF. CDR3 nucleotides: TGCGCCAGCAGCCAGACAGGGAGTGCAGATACGCAGTATTTT.

The V gene is TRBV5-1, the J gene TRBJ1-1; perhaps TRBD1 as D (5 bases). The V gene's germline CDR1 is SGHRS and CDR2 YFSETQ. CDR3 length equals 13 residues. The germline V and J ends were trimmed by 4 bases and 8 bases, with 15 bases remaining between them. In nucleotides, the CDR3 is TGCGCCAGCAGCCCGAGTCAGGGCGCCGAAGCTTTCTTT. Amino acid sequence: CASSPSQGAEAFF.

This clonotype was counted a few times. The chain carries TRBV27 and TRBJ2-7; TRBD2 agrees at 8 bases. Trimming took 2 bases from V and 4 from J; bases not matched to a gene: 7. The CDR3 consists of 15 residues. Germline V gene sequence: CDR1 MNHEY, CDR2 SMNVEV (reference sequence). CDR3 region: CASSLTGGAGYEQYF. The CDR3 DNA follows: TGTGCCAGCAGTTTAACGGGGGGGGCAGGGTACGAGCAGTACTTC.

CDR3 residues: CASSFGILRQLDTQYF. CDR3 DNA sequence: TGTGCCAGCAGCTTTGGTATATTACGACAGTTAGATACGCAGTATTTT. This chain joins TRBV7-9 and TRBJ2-3, with D possibly matching TRBD1 (5 bases). Germline V gene data show CDR1 as SEHNR and CDR2 as FQNEAQ (reference sequence). The V end lost 3 bases, the J end lost 5 bases, and 18 bases lay between the germline ends. The CDR3 consists of 16 residues.

This chain links TRBV5-1 with TRBJ1-4; D remains ambiguous. The germline CDR1 and CDR2 sequences are SGHRS and YFSETQ. The CDR3 length is 15 residues. V was pared by 0 bases and J by 4 bases, with 10 bases between. CDR3: CASSLATDLNEKLFF. The DNA for the CDR3 is TGCGCCAGCAGCTTGGCCACGGATCTTAATGAAAAACTGTTTTTT.

This clonotype was observed a few times. This chain connects TRBV3-1 to TRBJ1-3; D is perhaps TRBD1 (5 bases). The germline V gene encodes CDR1 LGHDT and CDR2 YNNKEL (reference sequence). Trimming stripped 3 bases from V and 0 bases from J, with 6 bases between. CDR3 length equals 14 residues. CDR3 residues: CASSQTASGNTIYF. CDR3 in DNA: TGTGCCAGCAGCCAGACAGCCTCTGGAAACACCATATATTTT.

The rearrangement links TRBV12-3 or TRBV12-4 to TRBJ1-4; D is perhaps TRBD1 (5 bases). The germline V and J ends were trimmed by 3 bases and 10 bases, with 15 bases remaining between them. This CDR3 spans 14 amino acids. CDR3: CASSFSWRGVKLFF. The CDR3 region has the DNA TGTGCCAGCAGTTTTTCTTGGAGAGGGGTAAAACTGTTTTTT.

This clonotype was observed at least ten times. This rearrangement joins TRBV4-3 to TRBJ2-1; TRBD2 agrees at 10 bases. Trimming cost V 0 bases and J 8 bases; bases outside gene matches: 7. The germline V gene has CDR1 LGHNA and CDR2 YSLEER. The CDR3 loop spans 16 amino acids. This chain's CDR3 is CASSQEGTSVFYEQFF. The CDR3 DNA is TGCGCCAGCAGCCAAGAGGGGACTAGCGTATTCTATGAGCAGTTCTTC.

The J gene is TRBJ1-2, the V gene TRBV20-1, with 7 positions matching TRBD1. J lost 4 bases, V lost 4 bases, and 0 bases had no gene match. Germline CDR1 is DFQATT and CDR2 is SNEGSKA (reference sequence). The CDR3 contains 11 residues. This CDR3 is CSATGGYGYTF. In DNA form, the CDR3 reads TGCAGTGCTACAGGGGGCTATGGCTACACCTTC.